This record concerns one T cell receptor (beta chain) sequence. Assay used: immunoSEQ multiplex PCR; TCRdb lists only in-frame clones, some missing. The table includes roughly 250,000 clones, approximately 88% detected once. The data originate from a study of blood T cell repertoires in COVID-19. Germline V gene data show CDR1 as MNHNS and CDR2 as SASEGT. Between the trimmed V and J ends, which lost 1 base and 7 bases, there was a span of 14 bases. This CDR3 is 15 amino acids long. Residents of 24 US areas, aged about 18 to 89 years, made up the participants. The sample taken for sequencing was PBMCs or T cells enriched from blood (not recorded which). V and J are TRBV6-1 and TRBJ1-5, with D possibly being TRBD1 (5 bases). The TCR originated in a woman in her thirties or forties with acute COVID-19. The chain's CDR3 is CASSEVWGEAQPQHF. The CDR3 nucleotides read TGTGCCAGCAGTGAAGTTTGGGGGGAGGCACAGCCCCAGCATTTT.